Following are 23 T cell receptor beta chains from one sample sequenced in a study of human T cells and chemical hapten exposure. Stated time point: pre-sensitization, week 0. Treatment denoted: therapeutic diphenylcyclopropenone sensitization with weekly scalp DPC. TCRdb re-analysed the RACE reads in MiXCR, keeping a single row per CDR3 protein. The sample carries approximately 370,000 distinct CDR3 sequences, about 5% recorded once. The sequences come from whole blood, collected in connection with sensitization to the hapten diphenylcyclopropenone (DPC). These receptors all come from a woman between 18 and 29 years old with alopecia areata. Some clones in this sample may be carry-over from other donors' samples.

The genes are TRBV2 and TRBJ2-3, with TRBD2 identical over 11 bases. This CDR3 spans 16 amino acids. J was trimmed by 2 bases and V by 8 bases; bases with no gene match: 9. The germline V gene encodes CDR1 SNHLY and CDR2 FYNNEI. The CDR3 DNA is TGTGCCAGCCGGACATGGACTAGCGGGCTCACAGATACGCAGTATTTT. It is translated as CASRTWTSGLTDTQYF.

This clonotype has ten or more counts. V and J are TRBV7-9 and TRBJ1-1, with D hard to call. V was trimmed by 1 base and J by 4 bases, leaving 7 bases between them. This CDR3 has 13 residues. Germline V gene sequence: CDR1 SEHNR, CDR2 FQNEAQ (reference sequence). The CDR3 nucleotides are TGTGCCAGCAGCTTAGTTATTGGCACTGAAGCTTTCTTT. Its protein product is CASSLVIGTEAFF.

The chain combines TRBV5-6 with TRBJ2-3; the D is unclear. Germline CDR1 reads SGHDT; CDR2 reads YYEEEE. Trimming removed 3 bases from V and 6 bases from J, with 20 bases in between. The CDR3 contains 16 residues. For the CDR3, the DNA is TGTGCCAGCAGCTCCTTATACTTTCCTAACACGGATACGCAGTATTTT. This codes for CASSSLYFPNTDTQYF.

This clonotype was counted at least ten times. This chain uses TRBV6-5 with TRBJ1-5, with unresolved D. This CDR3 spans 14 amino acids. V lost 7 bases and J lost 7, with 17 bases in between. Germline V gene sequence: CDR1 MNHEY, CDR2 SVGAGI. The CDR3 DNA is TGTGCCAGCACCCCGACCTTGATGGGCCAGCCCCAGCATTTT. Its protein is CASTPTLMGQPQHF.

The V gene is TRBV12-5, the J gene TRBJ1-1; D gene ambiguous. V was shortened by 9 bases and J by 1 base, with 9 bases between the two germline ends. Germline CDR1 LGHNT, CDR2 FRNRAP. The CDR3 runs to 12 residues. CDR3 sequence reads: CASRGPNTEAFF. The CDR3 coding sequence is TGTGCTAGCCGAGGGCCGAACACTGAAGCTTTCTTT.

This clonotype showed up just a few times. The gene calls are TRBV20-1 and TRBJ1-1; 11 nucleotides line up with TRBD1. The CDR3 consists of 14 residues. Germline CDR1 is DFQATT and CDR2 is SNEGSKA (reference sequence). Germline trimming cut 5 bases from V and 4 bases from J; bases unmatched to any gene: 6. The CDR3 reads CSAPPGQGGTEAFF. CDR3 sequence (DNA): TGCAGTGCTCCTCCGGGACAGGGGGGCACTGAAGCTTTCTTT.

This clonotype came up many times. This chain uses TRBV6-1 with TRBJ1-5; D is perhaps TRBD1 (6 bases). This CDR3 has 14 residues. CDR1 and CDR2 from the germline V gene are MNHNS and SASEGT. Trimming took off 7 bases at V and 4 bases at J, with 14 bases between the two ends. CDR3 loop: CASNFWGLNQPQHF. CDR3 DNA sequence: TGTGCCAGCAACTTCTGGGGGCTGAATCAGCCCCAGCATTTT.

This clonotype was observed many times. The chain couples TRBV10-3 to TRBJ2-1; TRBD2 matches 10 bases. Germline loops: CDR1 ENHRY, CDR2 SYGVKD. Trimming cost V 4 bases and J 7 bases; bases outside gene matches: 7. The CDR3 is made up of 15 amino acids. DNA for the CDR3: TGTGCCATCAGTGTGGCTAGCGGGGGACTAAATGAGCAGTTCTTC. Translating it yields CAISVASGGLNEQFF.

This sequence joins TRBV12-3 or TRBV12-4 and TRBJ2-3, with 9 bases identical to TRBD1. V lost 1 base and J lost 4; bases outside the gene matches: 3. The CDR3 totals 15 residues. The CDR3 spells CASSLDRGPADTQYF. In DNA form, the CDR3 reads TGTGCCAGCAGTTTAGACAGGGGGCCCGCAGATACGCAGTATTTT.

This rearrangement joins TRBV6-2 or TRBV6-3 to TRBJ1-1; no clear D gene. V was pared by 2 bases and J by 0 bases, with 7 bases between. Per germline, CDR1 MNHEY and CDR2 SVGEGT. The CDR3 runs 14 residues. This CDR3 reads CASSYARMNTEAFF. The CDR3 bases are TGTGCCAGCAGTTACGCACGCATGAACACTGAAGCTTTCTTT.

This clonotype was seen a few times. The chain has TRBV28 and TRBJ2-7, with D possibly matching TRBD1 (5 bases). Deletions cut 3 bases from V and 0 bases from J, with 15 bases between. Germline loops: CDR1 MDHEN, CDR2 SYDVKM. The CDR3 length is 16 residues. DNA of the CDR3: TGTGCCAGCAGTTTCTCCTATACGACAGACTCCTACGAGCAGTACTTC. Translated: CASSFSYTTDSYEQYF.

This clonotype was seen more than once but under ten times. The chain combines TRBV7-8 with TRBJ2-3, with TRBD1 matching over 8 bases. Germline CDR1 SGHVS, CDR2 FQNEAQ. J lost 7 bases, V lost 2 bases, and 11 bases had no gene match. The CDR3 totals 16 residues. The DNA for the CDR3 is TGTGCCAGCAGCTTATCTATTGGACAGGGTAAAAATACGCAGTATTTT. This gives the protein CASSLSIGQGKNTQYF.

The CDR3 loop reads CASSQTGTLTSPLHF. The DNA for the CDR3 is TGTGCCAGCAGCCAGACCGGGACACTCACATCGCCCCTCCACTTT. V gene TRBV12-3 or TRBV12-4 combines with J gene TRBJ1-6; TRBD1 might be the D (6 bases). V lost 6 bases to trimming and J lost 13 bases, with 22 bases between them. CDR3 size: 15 residues.

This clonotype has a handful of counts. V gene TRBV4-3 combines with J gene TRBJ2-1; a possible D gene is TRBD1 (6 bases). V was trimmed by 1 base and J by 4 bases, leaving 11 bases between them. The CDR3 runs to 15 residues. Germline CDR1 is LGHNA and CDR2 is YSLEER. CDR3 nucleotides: TGCGCCAGCAGCCAAGTCAGCGACAGGTACAATGAGCAGTTCTTC. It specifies CASSQVSDRYNEQFF.

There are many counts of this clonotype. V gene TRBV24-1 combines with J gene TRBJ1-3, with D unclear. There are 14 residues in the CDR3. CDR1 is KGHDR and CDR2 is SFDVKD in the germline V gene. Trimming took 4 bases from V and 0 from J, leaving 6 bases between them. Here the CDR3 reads CATSDSASGNTIYF. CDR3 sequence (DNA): TGTGCCACCAGTGACAGTGCCTCTGGAAACACCATATATTTT.

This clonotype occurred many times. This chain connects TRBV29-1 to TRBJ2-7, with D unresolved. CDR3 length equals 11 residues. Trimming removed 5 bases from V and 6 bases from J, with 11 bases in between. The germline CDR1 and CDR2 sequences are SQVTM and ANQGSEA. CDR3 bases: TGCAGCGTTACACCGGGCACCGAGCAGTACTTC. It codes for CSVTPGTEQYF.

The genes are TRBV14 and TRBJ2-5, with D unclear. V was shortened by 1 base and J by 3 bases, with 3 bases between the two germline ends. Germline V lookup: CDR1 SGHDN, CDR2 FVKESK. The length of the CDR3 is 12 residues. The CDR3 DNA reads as TGTGCCAGCAGCCAAGCGGAAGAGACCCAGTACTTC. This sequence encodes CASSQAEETQYF.

The CDR3 loop reads CASSPTTGGEGGYTF. The CDR3 coding sequence is TGCGCCAGCAGCCCGACAACAGGGGGCGAGGGTGGCTACACCTTC. This sequence joins TRBV4-3 and TRBJ1-2; 9 bases map to TRBD1. The CDR3 length is 15 residues. From germline, CDR1 is LGHNA and CDR2 YSLEER. Unmatched junction bases numbered 10, after V lost 4 bases and J lost 7 bases.

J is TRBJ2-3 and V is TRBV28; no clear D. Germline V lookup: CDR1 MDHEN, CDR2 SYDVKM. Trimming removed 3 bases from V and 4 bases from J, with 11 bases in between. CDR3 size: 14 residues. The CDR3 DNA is TGTGCCAGCAGTTTGAAAGGGAACCCAGATACGCAGTATTTT. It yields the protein CASSLKGNPDTQYF.

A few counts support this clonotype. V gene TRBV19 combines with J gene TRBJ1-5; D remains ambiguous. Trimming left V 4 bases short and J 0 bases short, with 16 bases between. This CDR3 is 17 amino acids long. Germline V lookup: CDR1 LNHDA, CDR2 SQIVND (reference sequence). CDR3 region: CASSSPLWRDSNQPQHF. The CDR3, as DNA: TGTGCCAGTAGTAGCCCCCTCTGGAGGGATAGCAATCAGCCCCAGCATTTT.

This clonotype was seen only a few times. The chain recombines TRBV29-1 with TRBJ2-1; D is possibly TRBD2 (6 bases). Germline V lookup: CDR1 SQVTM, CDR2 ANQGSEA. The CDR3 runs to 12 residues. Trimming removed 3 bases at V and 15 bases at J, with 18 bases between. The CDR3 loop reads CSVDPGSPGLFF. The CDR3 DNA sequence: TGCAGCGTTGATCCCGGGAGCCCCGGGCTGTTCTTC.

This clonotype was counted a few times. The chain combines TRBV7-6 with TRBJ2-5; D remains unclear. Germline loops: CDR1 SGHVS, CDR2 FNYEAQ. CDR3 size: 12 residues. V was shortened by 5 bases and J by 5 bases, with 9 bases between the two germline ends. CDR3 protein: CASSHGVETQYF. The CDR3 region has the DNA TGTGCCAGCAGCCATGGGGTGGAGACCCAGTACTTC.

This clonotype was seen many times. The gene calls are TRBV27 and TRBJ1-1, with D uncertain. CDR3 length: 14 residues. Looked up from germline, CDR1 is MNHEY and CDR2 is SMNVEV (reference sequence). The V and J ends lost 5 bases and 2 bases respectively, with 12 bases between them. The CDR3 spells CASSRGSPNTEAFF. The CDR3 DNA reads TGTGCCAGCAGTCGTGGCAGCCCTAACACTGAAGCTTTCTTT.